What follows describes a single T cell receptor beta chain. The antigen is not known. Whenever a sample was processed, at least 6 million PBMCs were isolated. Total RNA, at least 5.5 micrograms per sample, was extracted from PBMCs. Using a J-beta primer mix together with a sample-barcoded 5' primer, a second PCR was run for roughly 6 to 12 cycles. Each of the samples gave a minimum of 2.5 million paired-end reads that contained CDR3. TCRdb reprocessed the 5' RACE reads via MiXCR and lists one record per CDR3 protein. The table has 700,000 or so distinct CDR3 sequences, roughly 43% seen once; the top ten hold approximately 31%. The sample comes from a study of blood T cells in healthy people across ages. The CDR3 totals 14 residues. CDR1 and CDR2 from the germline V gene are SQVTM and ANQGSEA. Notes on the study in general: For the donors, CMV status was unknown and possibly confounded expanded clonotype changes.

Sequencing was done on a sample of blood. J is TRBJ2-5 and V is TRBV29-1; 14 positions agree with TRBD2. The J call is in doubt because the DNA end fits TRBJ2-7 better. The TCR originated in a man at least 80 years old in good health. The CDR3 DNA reads TGCAGCGTCTCGAGGACTAGCGGGGGGTACGAGCAGTACTTC. It encodes CSVSRTSGGYEQYF.